Shown below are 5 T cell receptor beta chains from a single sample sequenced in a study of blood T cell repertoires in COVID-19. The protocol was immunoSEQ multiplex PCR, while the TCRdb copy is restricted to in-frame clones and leaves out a portion. The profile shows tens of thousands of clones, approximately 87% of them singletons. The sample consisted of peripheral blood. The source of these receptors is a woman aged 80 or older with acute or convalescent COVID-19.

V gene TRBV24-1 combines with J gene TRBJ1-2; tentatively, D is TRBD1 (6 bases). The CDR3 sequence is 13 residues long. CDR1 KGHDR and CDR2 SFDVKD come from the germline V gene. V dropped 6 bases and J dropped 3 bases, with 10 bases sitting between them. The CDR3 coding sequence is TGTGCCACCAGTAGACAGGAGGACTATGGCTACACCTTC. Amino acids: CATSRQEDYGYTF.

On this clone itself: The same CDR3 can be traced to other DNA sequences in this sample. The chain is built from TRBV3-1 (or the pseudogene TRBV3-2) and TRBJ1-1; 7 nucleotides match TRBD1. This CDR3 is 14 amino acids long. Germline V CDR1 and CDR2: LGHDT, YNNKEL (reference sequence). V shed 3 bases, J shed 0 bases, and the junction held 1 base outside the gene matches. The CDR3 loop is CASSQGQMNTEAFF. CDR3 sequence (DNA): TGTGCCAGCAGCCAGGGACAGATGAACACTGAAGCTTTCTTT.

The genes are TRBV10-2 and TRBJ2-7; the match to TRBD1 covers 11 bases. With 7 bases clipped from V and 4 bases from J, the junction kept 9 bases outside the gene matches. Per the germline V gene, CDR1 is WSHSY and CDR2 is SAAADI. The length of the CDR3 is 15 residues. The CDR3 region has the DNA TGCGCCAGCATTGGGACAGGGGGGATCACTTACGAGCAGTACTTC. Protein sequence: CASIGTGGITYEQYF.

The chain uses TRBV24-1 and TRBJ2-1; 11 nucleotides line up with TRBD1. The CDR3 is 17 residues long. Unmatched junction bases numbered 6, after V lost 3 bases and J lost 3 bases. Germline loops: CDR1 KGHDR, CDR2 SFDVKD. The DNA for the CDR3 is TGTGCCACCAGTGATCCATCCGGGACAGGGGGCTACAATGAGCAGTTCTTC. As protein: CATSDPSGTGGYNEQFF.

The rearrangement uses TRBV24-1 and TRBJ2-2; possible D gene TRBD1, 5 bases. The germline CDR1 and CDR2 sequences are KGHDR and SFDVKD. The CDR3 totals 17 residues. The V gene lost 4 bases and the J gene lost 3 bases, with 17 bases spanning the gap. CDR3 coding DNA: TGTGCCACCAGTGACACCGCGCAGGGCGTGTACACCGGGGAGCTGTTTTTT. It codes for CATSDTAQGVYTGELFF.